These 2 T cell receptor beta chains were all obtained from the same sample, sequenced in a study of cytomegalovirus exposure and HLA in healthy donors. Using immunoSEQ multiplex PCR, the repertoire was profiled, and TCRdb retains in-frame clones only, with some absent. The table has approximately 200,000 clones, under 95% seen once. The sample comprised PBMCs. These receptors were taken from a woman younger than 30 in good health and CMV-seronegative.

This clone was seen a handful of times. The chain combines TRBV11-2 with TRBJ2-3, with D perhaps matching TRBD2 (6 bases). CDR1 is SGHAT, CDR2 FQNNGV, per germline. The CDR3 is 16 amino acids. Trimming shortened V by 0 bases and J by 8 bases, and 18 bases separated the two germline ends. This chain's CDR3 is CASSLEGGRLGGTQYF. CDR3 bases: TGTGCCAGCAGCTTAGAAGGAGGGAGATTGGGCGGTACGCAGTATTTT.

The chain combines TRBV19 with TRBJ2-7; TRBD2 is a possible D gene (6 bases). Trimming stripped 4 bases from V and 4 bases from J, with 20 bases between. The V gene's germline CDR1 is LNHDA and CDR2 SQIVND (reference sequence). CDR3 length: 16 residues. CDR3 region: CASSTRVRGSGYEQYF. CDR3 sequence (DNA): TGTGCCAGTAGTACCAGGGTGCGAGGTAGCGGTTACGAGCAGTACTTC.